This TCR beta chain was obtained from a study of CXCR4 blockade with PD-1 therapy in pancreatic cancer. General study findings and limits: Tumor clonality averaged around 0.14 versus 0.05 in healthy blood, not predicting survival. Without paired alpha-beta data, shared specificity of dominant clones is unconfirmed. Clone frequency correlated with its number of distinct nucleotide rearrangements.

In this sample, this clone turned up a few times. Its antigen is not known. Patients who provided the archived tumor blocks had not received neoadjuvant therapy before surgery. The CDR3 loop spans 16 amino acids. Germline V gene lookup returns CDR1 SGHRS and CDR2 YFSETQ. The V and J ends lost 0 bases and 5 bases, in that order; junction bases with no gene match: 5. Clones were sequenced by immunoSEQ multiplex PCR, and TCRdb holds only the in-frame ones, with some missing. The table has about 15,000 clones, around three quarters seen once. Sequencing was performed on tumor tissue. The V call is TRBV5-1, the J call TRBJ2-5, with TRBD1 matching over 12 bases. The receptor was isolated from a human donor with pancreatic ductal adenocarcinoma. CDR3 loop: CASSLAGTGGAETQYF. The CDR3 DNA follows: TGCGCCAGCAGCTTGGCGGGGACAGGGGGCGCGGAGACCCAGTACTTC.